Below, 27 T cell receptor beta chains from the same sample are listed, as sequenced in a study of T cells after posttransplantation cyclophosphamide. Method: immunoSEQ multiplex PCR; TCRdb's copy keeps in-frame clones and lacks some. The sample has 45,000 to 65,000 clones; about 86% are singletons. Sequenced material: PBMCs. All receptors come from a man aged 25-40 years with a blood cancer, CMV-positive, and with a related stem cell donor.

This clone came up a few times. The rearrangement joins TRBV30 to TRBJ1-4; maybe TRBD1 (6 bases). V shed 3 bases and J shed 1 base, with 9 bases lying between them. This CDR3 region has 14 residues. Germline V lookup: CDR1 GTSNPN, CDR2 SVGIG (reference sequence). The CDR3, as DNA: TGTGCCTGGAGCTCAGGGGAAACTAATGAAAAACTGTTTTTT. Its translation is CAWSSGETNEKLFF. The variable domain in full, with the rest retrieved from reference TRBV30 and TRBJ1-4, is SQTIHQWPATLVQPVGSPLSLECTVEGTSNPNLYWYRQAAGRGLQLLFYSVGIGQISSEVPQNLSASRPQDRQFILSSKKLLLSDSGFYLCAWSSGETNEKLFFGSGTQLSVL.

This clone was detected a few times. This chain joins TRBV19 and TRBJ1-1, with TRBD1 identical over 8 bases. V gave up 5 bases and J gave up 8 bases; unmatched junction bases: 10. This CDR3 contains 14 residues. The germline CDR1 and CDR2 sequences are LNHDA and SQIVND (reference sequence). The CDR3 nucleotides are TGTGCCAGTAGTCGACAGGGGCCGCTACCGGAAGCTTTCTTT. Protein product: CASSRQGPLPEAFF.

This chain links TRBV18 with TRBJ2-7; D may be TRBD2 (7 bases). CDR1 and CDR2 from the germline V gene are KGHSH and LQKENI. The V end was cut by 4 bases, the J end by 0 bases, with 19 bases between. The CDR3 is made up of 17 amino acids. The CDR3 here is CASSLMGGGLSSYEQYF. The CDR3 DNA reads TGTGCCAGCTCACTTATGGGGGGGGGCCTCAGCTCCTACGAGCAGTACTTC.

This CDR3 reads CASSPQTSASSTDTQYF. The CDR3 DNA sequence: TGTGCCAGCAGCCCCCAGACTAGCGCCTCTAGCACAGATACGCAGTATTTT. The V and J genes are TRBV4-2 and TRBJ2-3; 8 bases match TRBD2. Germline CDR1 reads LGHNA; CDR2 reads YNFKEQ. The CDR3 is 17 amino acids. Trimming took 4 bases from V and 0 from J; bases not matched to a gene: 9.

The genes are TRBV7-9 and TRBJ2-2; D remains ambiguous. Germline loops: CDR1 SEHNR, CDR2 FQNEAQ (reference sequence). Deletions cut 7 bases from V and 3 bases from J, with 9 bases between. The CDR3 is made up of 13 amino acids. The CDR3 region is CASTIVDTGELFF. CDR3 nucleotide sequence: TGTGCCAGCACAATAGTAGACACCGGGGAGCTGTTTTTT.

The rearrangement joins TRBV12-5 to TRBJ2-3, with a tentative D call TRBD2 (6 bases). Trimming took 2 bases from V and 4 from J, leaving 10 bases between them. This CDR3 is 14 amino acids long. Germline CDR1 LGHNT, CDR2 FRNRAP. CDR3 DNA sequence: TGTGCTAGTGGTTTGTCCGGGAGCGCAGATACGCAGTATTTT. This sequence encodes CASGLSGSADTQYF.

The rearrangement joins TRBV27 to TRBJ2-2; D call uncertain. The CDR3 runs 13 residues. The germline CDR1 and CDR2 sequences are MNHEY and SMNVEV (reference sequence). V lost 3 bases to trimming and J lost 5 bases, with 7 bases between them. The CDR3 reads CASSLLITGELFF. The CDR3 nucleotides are TGTGCCAGCAGTTTGCTAATAACCGGGGAGCTGTTTTTT.

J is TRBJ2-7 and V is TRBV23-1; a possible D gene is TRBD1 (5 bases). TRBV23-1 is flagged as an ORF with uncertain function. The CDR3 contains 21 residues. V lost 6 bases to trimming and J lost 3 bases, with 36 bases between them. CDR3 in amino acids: CASRVTPTESQMGFINYEQYF. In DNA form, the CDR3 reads TGCGCCAGCAGAGTCACCCCGACAGAGTCGCAAATGGGGTTCATAAACTACGAGCAGTACTTC.

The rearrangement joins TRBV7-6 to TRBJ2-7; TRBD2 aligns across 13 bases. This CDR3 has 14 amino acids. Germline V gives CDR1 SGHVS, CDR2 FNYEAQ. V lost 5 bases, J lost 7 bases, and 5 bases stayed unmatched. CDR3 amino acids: CASSRGLAGDEQYF. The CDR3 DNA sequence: TGTGCCAGCAGCCGAGGACTAGCGGGAGATGAGCAGTACTTC.

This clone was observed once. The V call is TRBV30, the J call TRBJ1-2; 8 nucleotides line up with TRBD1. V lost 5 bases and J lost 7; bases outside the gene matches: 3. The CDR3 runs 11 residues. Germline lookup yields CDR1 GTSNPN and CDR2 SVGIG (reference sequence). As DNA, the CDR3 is TGTGCCTGGGACAGGGGCTCTGGCTACACCTTC. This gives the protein CAWDRGSGYTF.

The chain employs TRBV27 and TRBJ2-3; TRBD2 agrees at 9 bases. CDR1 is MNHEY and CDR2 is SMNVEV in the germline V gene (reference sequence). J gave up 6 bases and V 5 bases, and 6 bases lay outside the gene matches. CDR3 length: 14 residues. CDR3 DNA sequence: TGTGCCAGCAGTCAAATGCGGGGGGGGGATACGCAGTATTTT. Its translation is CASSQMRGGDTQYF.

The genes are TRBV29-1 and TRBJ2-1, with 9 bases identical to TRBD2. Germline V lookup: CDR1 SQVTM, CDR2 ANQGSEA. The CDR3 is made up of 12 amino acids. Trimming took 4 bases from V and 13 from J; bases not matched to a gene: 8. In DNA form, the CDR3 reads TGCAGCGTTGCCAATAGCGGGAGAGATCAGTTCTTC. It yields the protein CSVANSGRDQFF.

CDR3 nucleotide sequence: TGTGCCAGCATAGGGGGCGAGAGCTCCTACAATGAGCAGTTCTTC. This sequence encodes CASIGGESSYNEQFF. The chain couples TRBV2 to TRBJ2-1; TRBD1 matches at 7 bases. CDR1 SNHLY and CDR2 FYNNEI come from the germline V gene. CDR3 size: 15 residues. The ends lost 7 bases at V and 0 bases at J; junction bases unmatched: 6. The complete variable domain, with remaining parts taken from reference TRBV2 and TRBJ2-1, reads EPEVTQTPSHQVTQMGQEVILRCVPISNHLYFYWYRQILGQKVEFLVSFYNNEISEKSEIFDDQFSVERPDGSNFTLKIRSTKLEDSAMYFCASIGGESSYNEQFFGPGTRLTVL.

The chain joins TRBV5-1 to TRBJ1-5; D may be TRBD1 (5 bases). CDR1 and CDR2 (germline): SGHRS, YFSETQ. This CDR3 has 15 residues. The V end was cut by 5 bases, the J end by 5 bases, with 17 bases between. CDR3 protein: CASSIGSGGDQPQHF. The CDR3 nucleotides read TGCGCCAGCAGTATTGGATCGGGGGGGGATCAGCCCCAGCATTTT.

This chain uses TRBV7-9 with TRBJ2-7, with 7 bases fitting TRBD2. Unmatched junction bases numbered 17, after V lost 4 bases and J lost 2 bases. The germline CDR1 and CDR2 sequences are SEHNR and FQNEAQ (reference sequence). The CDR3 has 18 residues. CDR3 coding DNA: TGTGCCAGCAGCTCTAGACCGACTGGACTAGTAGAAACCTACGAGCAGTACTTC. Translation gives CASSSRPTGLVETYEQYF.

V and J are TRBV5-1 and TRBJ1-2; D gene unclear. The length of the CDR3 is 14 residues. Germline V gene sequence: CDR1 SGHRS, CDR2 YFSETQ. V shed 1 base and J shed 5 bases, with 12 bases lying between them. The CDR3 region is CASSLSGRRYGYTF. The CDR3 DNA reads TGCGCCAGCAGCTTGTCTGGGAGGCGTTATGGCTACACCTTC.

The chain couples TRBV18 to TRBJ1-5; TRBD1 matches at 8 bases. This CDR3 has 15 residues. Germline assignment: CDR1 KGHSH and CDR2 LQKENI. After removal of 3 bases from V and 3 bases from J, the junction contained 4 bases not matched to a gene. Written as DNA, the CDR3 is TGTGCCAGCTCACCGGGACAGGAAGACAATCAGCCCCAGCATTTT. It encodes CASSPGQEDNQPQHF.

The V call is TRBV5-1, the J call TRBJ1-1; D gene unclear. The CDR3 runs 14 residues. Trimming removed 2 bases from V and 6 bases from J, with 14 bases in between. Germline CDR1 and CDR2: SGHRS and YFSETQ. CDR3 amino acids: CASSFTLPEAEAFF. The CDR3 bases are TGCGCCAGCAGCTTCACCCTACCGGAGGCTGAAGCTTTCTTT. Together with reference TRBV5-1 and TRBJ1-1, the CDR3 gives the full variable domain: KAGVTQTPRYLIKTRGQQVTLSCSPISGHRSVSWYQQTPGQGLQFLFEYFSETQRNKGNFPGRFSGRQFSNSRSEMNVSTLELGDSALYLCASSFTLPEAEAFFGQGTRLTVV.

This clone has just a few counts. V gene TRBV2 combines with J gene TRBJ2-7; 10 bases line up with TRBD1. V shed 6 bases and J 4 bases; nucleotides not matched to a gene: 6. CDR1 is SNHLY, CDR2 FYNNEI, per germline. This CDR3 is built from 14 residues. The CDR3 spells CASSPDRGLYEQYF. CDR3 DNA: TGTGCCAGCAGCCCTGACAGGGGGCTTTACGAGCAGTACTTC.

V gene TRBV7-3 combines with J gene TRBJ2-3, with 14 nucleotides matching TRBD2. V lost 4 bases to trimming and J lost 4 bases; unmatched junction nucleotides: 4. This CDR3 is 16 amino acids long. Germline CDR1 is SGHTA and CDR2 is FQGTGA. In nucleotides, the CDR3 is TGTGCCAGCAGCTCCGGGACTAGCGGGAGTTCAGATACGCAGTATTTT. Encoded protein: CASSSGTSGSSDTQYF.

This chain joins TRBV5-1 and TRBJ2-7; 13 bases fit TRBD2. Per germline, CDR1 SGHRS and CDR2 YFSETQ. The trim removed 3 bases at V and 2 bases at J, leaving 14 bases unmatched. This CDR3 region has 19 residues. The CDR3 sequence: CASSSRGAGGTSGTYEQYF. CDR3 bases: TGCGCCAGCAGCTCGCGTGGCGCAGGGGGGACTAGCGGGACCTACGAGCAGTACTTC.

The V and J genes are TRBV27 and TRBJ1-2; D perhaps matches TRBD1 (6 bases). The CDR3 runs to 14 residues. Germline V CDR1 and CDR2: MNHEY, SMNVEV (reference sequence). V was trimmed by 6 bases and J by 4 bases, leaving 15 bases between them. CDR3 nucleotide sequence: TGTGCCAGCAGCTCCCATGGGACAAGCTATGGCTACACCTTC. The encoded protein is CASSSHGTSYGYTF.

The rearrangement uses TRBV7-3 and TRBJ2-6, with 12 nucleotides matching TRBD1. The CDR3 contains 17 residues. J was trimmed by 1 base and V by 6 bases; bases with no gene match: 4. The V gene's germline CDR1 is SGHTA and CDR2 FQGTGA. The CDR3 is CASRKGQGASGANVLTF. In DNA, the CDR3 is TGTGCCAGCAGGAAGGGACAGGGGGCTTCTGGGGCCAACGTCCTGACTTTC. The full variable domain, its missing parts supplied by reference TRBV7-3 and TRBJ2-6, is GAGVSQTPSNKVTEKGKYVELRCDPISGHTALYWYRQSLGQGPEFLIYFQGTGAADDSGLPNDRFFAVRPEGSVSTLKIQRTERGDSAVYLCASRKGQGASGANVLTFGAGSRLTVL.

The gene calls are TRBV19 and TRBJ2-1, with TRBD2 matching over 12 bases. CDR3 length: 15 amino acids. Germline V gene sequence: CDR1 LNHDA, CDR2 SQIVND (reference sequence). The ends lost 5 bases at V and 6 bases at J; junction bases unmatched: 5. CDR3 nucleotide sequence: TGTGCCAGTAGTTTCTCTAGCGGGAGGGCCAATGAGCAGTTCTTC. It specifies CASSFSSGRANEQFF.

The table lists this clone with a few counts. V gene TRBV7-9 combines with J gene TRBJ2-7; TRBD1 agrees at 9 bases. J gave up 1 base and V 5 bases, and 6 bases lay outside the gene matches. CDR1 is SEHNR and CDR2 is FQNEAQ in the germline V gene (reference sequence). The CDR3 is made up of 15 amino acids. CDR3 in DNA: TGTGCCAGCAGCCCCGGGACAGGGTATTCCTACGAGCAGTACTTC. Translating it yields CASSPGTGYSYEQYF.

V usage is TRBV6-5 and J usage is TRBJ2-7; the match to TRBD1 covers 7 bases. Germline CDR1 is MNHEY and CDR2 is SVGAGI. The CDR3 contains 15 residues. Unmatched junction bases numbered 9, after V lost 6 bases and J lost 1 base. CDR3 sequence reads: CASRNTGDRSYEQYF. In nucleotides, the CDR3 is TGTGCCAGCAGGAACACAGGGGATCGGTCCTACGAGCAGTACTTC.

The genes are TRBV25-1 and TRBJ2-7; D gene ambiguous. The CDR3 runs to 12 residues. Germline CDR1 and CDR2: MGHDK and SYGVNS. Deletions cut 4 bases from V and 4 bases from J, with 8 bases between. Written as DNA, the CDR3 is TGTGCCAGCAGTGGACATAAATACGAGCAGTACTTC. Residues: CASSGHKYEQYF.